This T cell receptor beta chain comes out of a study of post-analysis software for immune sequencing data. Study-level findings and limits: When patients were compared with controls, about five TRBV segments were more frequent, TRBV5-6, TRBV5-1 and TRBV20-1 among them.

Each TCR beta cDNA library carried unique molecular identifiers. TCRdb redid the calling of the PCR reads with MiXCR, one entry per CDR3 protein. The table has 820,000 or so distinct CDR3 sequences, 53% seen once. In germline, CDR1 is MDHEN, CDR2 SYDVKM. The CDR3 runs to 14 residues. Of note for this clonotype: The antigen is not known.

The receptor comes from a girl aged 10 to 17 with multiple sclerosis. The sequencing sample was made of blood. The genes are TRBV28 and TRBJ2-5; D is undetermined. The tail of the sequence fits TRBJ2-7 better, so the J call may be wrong. The CDR3 spells CASSPPTGIYEQYF. The CDR3 nucleotides are TGTGCCAGCAGTCCCCCAACTGGAATTTACGAGCAGTACTTC.